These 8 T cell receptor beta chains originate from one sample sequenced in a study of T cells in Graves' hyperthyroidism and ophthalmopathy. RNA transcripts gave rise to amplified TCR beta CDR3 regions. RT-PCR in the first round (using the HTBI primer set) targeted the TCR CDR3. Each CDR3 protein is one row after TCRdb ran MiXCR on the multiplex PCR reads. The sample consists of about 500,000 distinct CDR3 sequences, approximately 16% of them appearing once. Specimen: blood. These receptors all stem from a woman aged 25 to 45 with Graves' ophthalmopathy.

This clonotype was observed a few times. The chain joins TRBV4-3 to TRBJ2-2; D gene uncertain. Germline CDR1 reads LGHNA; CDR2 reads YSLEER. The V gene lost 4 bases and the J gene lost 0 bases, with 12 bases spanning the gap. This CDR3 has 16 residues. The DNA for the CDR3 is TGCGCCAGCAGCCCCAGACTTTGGACGAACACCGGGGAGCTGTTTTTT. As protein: CASSPRLWTNTGELFF.

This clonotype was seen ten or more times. The CDR3 spells CASSEGTSGTDTQYF. The CDR3 DNA follows: TGCGCCAGCAGCGAAGGGACTAGCGGGACAGATACGCAGTATTTT. The rearrangement uses TRBV4-3 and TRBJ2-3, with TRBD2 identical over 12 bases. V shed 5 bases, J shed 3 bases, and the junction held 3 bases outside the gene matches. The CDR3 runs 15 residues. Looked up from germline, CDR1 is LGHNA and CDR2 is YSLEER.

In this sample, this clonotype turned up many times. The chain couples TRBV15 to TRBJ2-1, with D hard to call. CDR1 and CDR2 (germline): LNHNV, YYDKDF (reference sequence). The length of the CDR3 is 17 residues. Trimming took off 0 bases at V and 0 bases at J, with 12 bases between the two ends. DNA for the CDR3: TGTGCCACCAGCAGAGATCGGTGGGAACACTCCTACAATGAGCAGTTCTTC. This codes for CATSRDRWEHSYNEQFF.

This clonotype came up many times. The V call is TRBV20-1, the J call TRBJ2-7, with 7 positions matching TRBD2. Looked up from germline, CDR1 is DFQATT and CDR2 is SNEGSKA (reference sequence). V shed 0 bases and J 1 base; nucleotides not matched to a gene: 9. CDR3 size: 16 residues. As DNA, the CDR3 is TGCAGTGCTAGAGATATATCTAGCGGAGGGTCCTACGAGCAGTACTTC. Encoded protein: CSARDISSGGSYEQYF.

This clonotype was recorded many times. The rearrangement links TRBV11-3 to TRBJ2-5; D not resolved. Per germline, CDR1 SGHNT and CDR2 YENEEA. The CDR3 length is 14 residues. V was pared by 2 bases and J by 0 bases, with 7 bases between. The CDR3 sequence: CASSLSRNQETQYF. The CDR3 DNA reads TGTGCCAGCAGCTTATCCCGGAACCAAGAGACCCAGTACTTC.

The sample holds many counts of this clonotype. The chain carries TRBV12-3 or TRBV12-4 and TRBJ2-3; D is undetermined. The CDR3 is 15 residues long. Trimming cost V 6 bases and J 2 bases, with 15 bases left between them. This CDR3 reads CASRLLAAPTDTQYF. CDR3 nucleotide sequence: TGTGCCAGCAGATTATTGGCGGCGCCCACAGATACGCAGTATTTT.

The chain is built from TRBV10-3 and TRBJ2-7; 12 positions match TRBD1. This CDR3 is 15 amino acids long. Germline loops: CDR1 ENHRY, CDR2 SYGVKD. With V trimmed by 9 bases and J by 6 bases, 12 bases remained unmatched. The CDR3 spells CAISNWDRGLAEQYF. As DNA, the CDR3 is TGTGCCATTAGTAATTGGGACAGGGGGCTTGCCGAGCAGTACTTC.

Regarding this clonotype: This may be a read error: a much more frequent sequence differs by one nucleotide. The CDR3 DNA follows: TGTGCCAGCAGTTTCGACACGAGCTCCTACAATGAGCAGTCCTTC. It translates to CASSFDTSSYNEQSF. This chain connects TRBV27 to TRBJ2-1; no firm D call. CDR1 and CDR2 from the germline V gene are MNHEY and SMNVEV (reference sequence). The CDR3 totals 15 residues.